This T cell receptor beta chain was found in a study of cytomegalovirus exposure and HLA in healthy donors. Overall study findings and caveats: Cytomegalovirus-associated TCR beta chains were listed, numbering roughly 150. The Asian-associated ancestry cluster reportedly had fewer N-insertions than the approximately 670-donor mean in a later analysis.

As to this clone: What it binds is not known.

PCR involved 60 Vbeta and 13 Jbeta primers. In the authors' workflow: In a later analysis, the count reached approximately 80 million unique TCR beta chains, with approximately 11 million shared. Data came from immunoSEQ multiplex PCR; TCRdb stores just in-frame clones and leaves some out. V, J and clone size reflect that table, while D and trimming were determined from the DNA. This sample's table reports 200,000 or so clones. Per the germline V gene, CDR1 is SGHNT and CDR2 is YYREEE (reference sequence). Trimming took off 4 bases at V and 0 bases at J, with 6 bases between the two ends. The CDR3 sequence is 13 residues long.

The chain joins TRBV5-4 to TRBJ2-3; D gene ambiguous. This receptor was identified in a girl aged 2-15 years in good health and CMV-seropositive. The sequencing input was PBMCs. CDR3 sequence: CASSHTSTDTQYF. CDR3 DNA sequence: TGTGCCAGCAGCCATACTAGCACAGATACGCAGTATTTT.